These 26 T cell receptor beta chains were sequenced from one sample in a study of blood T cell repertoires in COVID-19. Measured with immunoSEQ multiplex PCR; TCRdb has only the in-frame clones, and not every one. This table has about 530,000 clones, approximately 91% appearing once. The sample comprised peripheral blood. All receptors come from a woman aged 45-65 years with COVID-19, enrolled during active disease.

V gene TRBV2 combines with J gene TRBJ1-4, with a tentative D call TRBD1 (5 bases). The CDR3 has 17 amino acids. Germline CDR1 is SNHLY and CDR2 is FYNNEI. V lost 7 bases and J 6 bases, leaving 24 bases between the germline ends. CDR3 amino acids: CASKVGIARGRDEKLFF. The CDR3 coding sequence is TGTGCCAGCAAAGTGGGTATCGCACGGGGGAGGGATGAAAAACTGTTTTTT.

V gene TRBV6-5 combines with J gene TRBJ1-2, with 7 bases matching TRBD1. The CDR3 has 13 residues. The germline V gene has CDR1 MNHEY and CDR2 SVGAGI. V was pared by 4 bases and J by 8 bases, with 7 bases of the junction left unmatched. DNA of the CDR3: TGTGCCAGCAGTTTCGATACAGGGGTCGGCTACACCTTC. This codes for CASSFDTGVGYTF.

The CDR3: CSLLRTGTETQYF. The CDR3 DNA reads as TGCAGCCTGCTCCGGACAGGGACAGAGACCCAGTACTTC. The chain combines TRBV29-1 with TRBJ2-5, with 8 bases matching TRBD1. After removal of 8 bases from V and 4 bases from J, the junction contained 9 bases not matched to a gene. Germline V gene sequence: CDR1 SQVTM, CDR2 ANQGSEA. This CDR3 is built from 13 residues. Full variable domain (missing parts from reference TRBV29-1 and TRBJ2-5): SAVISQKPSRDICQRGTSLTIQCQVDSQVTMMFWYRQQPGQSLTLIATANQGSEATYESGFVIDKFPISRPNLTFSTLTVSNMSPEDSSIYLCSLLRTGTETQYFGPGTRLLVL.

The chain links TRBV7-5 to TRBJ2-5; the DNA was not used to check the table's D call, TRBD2. TRBV7-5 is recorded as a pseudogene. The CDR3 totals 14 residues. In DNA form, the CDR3 reads TGTGCCAGAAGCTTAGCTCCTAGCCCTGAGACCCAGTACTTC. Protein: CARSLAPSPETQYF.

The rearrangement links TRBV30 to TRBJ1-2, with 7 bases matching TRBD1. This CDR3 is built from 14 residues. Germline loops: CDR1 GTSNPN, CDR2 SVGIG (reference sequence). Losses at the gene ends were 2 bases for V and 1 base for J; bases not matched to a gene: 4. CDR3 sequence: CAWSPPGGNYGYTF. In DNA, the CDR3 is TGTGCCTGGAGTCCCCCAGGGGGTAACTATGGCTACACCTTC.

The chain recombines TRBV5-4 with TRBJ2-1; TRBD2 aligns across 9 bases. Per the germline V gene, CDR1 is SGHNT and CDR2 is YYREEE (reference sequence). V dropped 0 bases and J dropped 6; count of bases not matched to a gene: 7. The CDR3 has 16 amino acids. In nucleotides, the CDR3 is TGTGCCAGCAGCTTGGAGGTTAGGCGGGGGGGCAATGAGCAGTTCTTC. This gives the protein CASSLEVRRGGNEQFF. Using reference TRBV5-4 and TRBJ2-1 for the parts outside the CDR3, the full variable domain is ETGVTQSPTHLIKTRGQQVTLRCSSQSGHNTVSWYQQALGQGPQFIFQYYREEENGRGNFPPRFSGLQFPNYSSELNVNALELDDSALYLCASSLEVRRGGNEQFFGPGTRLTVL.

This clone was found once. The V gene is TRBV2, the J gene TRBJ1-4; 7 nucleotides agree with TRBD1. V was clipped by 4 bases and J by 8 bases; unmatched bases: 7. Germline V CDR1 and CDR2: SNHLY, FYNNEI. This CDR3 is 14 amino acids long. The CDR3 is CASSGQGWGEKLFF. The CDR3 DNA reads as TGTGCCAGCAGTGGACAGGGCTGGGGAGAAAAACTGTTTTTT.

The chain joins TRBV10-3 to TRBJ1-5, with D maybe TRBD1 (6 bases). From germline, CDR1 is ENHRY and CDR2 SYGVKD. The CDR3 has 14 residues. V was pared by 4 bases and J by 5 bases, with 12 bases between. CDR3 protein: CAISGDRRDQPQHF. The CDR3 region has the DNA TGTGCCATCAGTGGAGACAGGCGAGATCAGCCCCAGCATTTT.

This sequence joins TRBV5-1 and TRBJ2-6; D may be TRBD1 (5 bases). Trimming left V 0 bases short and J 4 bases short, with 11 bases between. The CDR3 extends over 16 amino acids. Germline V lookup: CDR1 SGHRS, CDR2 YFSETQ. The CDR3 region has the DNA TGCGCCAGCAGCTTGGTGCCAGGGCCCGGGGCCAACGTCCTGACTTTC. Amino acid sequence: CASSLVPGPGANVLTF.

The J gene is TRBJ2-2, the V gene TRBV7-7; D possibly corresponds to TRBD1 (7 bases). The CDR3 contains 16 residues. Germline loops: CDR1 SSHAT, CDR2 FNYEAQ (reference sequence). Trimming cost V 5 bases and J 3 bases, with 16 bases left between them. CDR3 loop: CASSPRTGGDTGELFF. CDR3 nucleotide sequence: TGTGCCAGCAGCCCCCGGACAGGAGGGGACACCGGGGAGCTGTTTTTT. The full variable domain, its missing parts supplied by reference TRBV7-7 and TRBJ2-2, is GAGVSQSPRYKVTKRGQDVTLRCDPISSHATLYWYQQALGQGPEFLTYFNYEAQPDKSGLPSDRFSAERPEGSISTLTIQRTEQRDSAMYRCASSPRTGGDTGELFFGEGSRLTVL.

J is TRBJ1-2 and V is TRBV5-1, with D perhaps TRBD1 (6 bases). The V gene's germline CDR1 is SGHRS and CDR2 YFSETQ. The CDR3 is 16 amino acids. Trimming took 0 bases from V and 4 from J, leaving 16 bases between them. The CDR3 region is CASSLEGTRTPYGYTF. Here the CDR3 DNA reads TGCGCCAGCAGCTTGGAAGGGACACGGACCCCCTATGGCTACACCTTC.

This clone was seen a single time. The V call is TRBV19, the J call TRBJ2-1, with D possibly TRBD2 on 6 matching bases. There are 13 residues in the CDR3. Trimming pared 3 bases from V and 10 bases from J, leaving 13 bases between. CDR1 LNHDA and CDR2 SQIVND come from the germline V gene (reference sequence). This CDR3 reads CASSIGTPGEQFF. CDR3 nucleotide sequence: TGTGCCAGTAGTATTGGGACTCCTGGGGAGCAGTTCTTC.

The gene calls are TRBV10-3 and TRBJ1-4; TRBD1 agrees at 12 bases. After removal of 2 bases from V and 10 bases from J, the junction contained 11 bases not matched to a gene. CDR3 length equals 17 residues. Germline V gene lookup returns CDR1 ENHRY and CDR2 SYGVKD. This CDR3 reads CAISEIIPGQGAAKLFF. CDR3 DNA sequence: TGTGCCATCAGTGAGATCATTCCGGGACAGGGGGCGGCAAAACTGTTTTTT.

The V and J genes are TRBV12-5 and TRBJ2-3; 9 nucleotides align to TRBD1. This CDR3 region has 16 residues. Germline trimming cut 0 bases from V and 11 bases from J; bases unmatched to any gene: 12. Germline lookup yields CDR1 LGHNT and CDR2 FRNRAP. The CDR3 spells CASGLVRDRAGPRQYF. The DNA of the CDR3 is TGTGCTAGTGGTTTGGTGCGGGACAGGGCCGGTCCTAGGCAGTATTTT.

V and J are TRBV5-1 and TRBJ2-2; D is unresolved. In germline, CDR1 is SGHRS, CDR2 YFSETQ. The CDR3 totals 14 residues. Trimming removed 0 bases from V and 6 bases from J, with 9 bases in between. CDR3 sequence reads: CASSLASGPGELFF. The CDR3 DNA reads as TGCGCCAGCAGCTTGGCGAGTGGGCCCGGGGAGCTGTTTTTT.

This chain uses TRBV2 with TRBJ1-1; 8 bases map to TRBD1. CDR1 and CDR2 from the germline V gene are SNHLY and FYNNEI. There are 14 residues in the CDR3. With 7 bases clipped from V and 1 base from J, the junction kept 5 bases outside the gene matches. CDR3 nucleotide sequence: TGTGCCAGCAATTGGGACAGGCAGAACACTGAAGCTTTCTTT. The encoded protein is CASNWDRQNTEAFF.

The V gene is TRBV12-3 or TRBV12-4, the J gene TRBJ2-2; the D gene is possibly TRBD1 (6 bases). V was shortened by 5 bases and J by 7 bases, with 8 bases between the two germline ends. The CDR3 has 12 residues. CDR3 DNA: TGTGCCAGCAGTCTGGACAGCGGGGAGCTGTTTTTT. Its translation is CASSLDSGELFF.

CDR3 sequence reads: CASSPTGLAGEHSYNEQFF. Here the CDR3 DNA reads TGCGCCAGCAGCCCAACGGGACTAGCGGGGGAACACTCCTACAATGAGCAGTTCTTC. The chain couples TRBV4-1 to TRBJ2-1; TRBD2 aligns across 14 bases. This CDR3 spans 19 amino acids. Germline V gene lookup returns CDR1 MGHRA and CDR2 YSYEKL. The V segment lost 4 bases and the J segment 0 bases; nucleotides outside the gene matches: 8.

The J gene is TRBJ1-1, the V gene TRBV19; 8 bases are a match to TRBD1. The germline V gene has CDR1 LNHDA and CDR2 SQIVND (reference sequence). V lost 4 bases, J lost 4 bases, and 5 bases stayed unmatched. CDR3 length: 14 amino acids. The CDR3 bases are TGTGCCAGTAGTACCGGACAGGGTTTCACTGAAGCTTTCTTT. Its translation: CASSTGQGFTEAFF.

The V gene is TRBV7-2, the J gene TRBJ1-1; the D gene is possibly TRBD1 (5 bases). The V end lost 2 bases, the J end lost 0 bases, and 10 bases lay between the germline ends. The CDR3 has 15 amino acids. Per germline, CDR1 SGHTA and CDR2 FQGNSA. The CDR3, as DNA: TGTGCCAGCAGCTTAACAGGCAGCCTGAACACTGAAGCTTTCTTT. It translates to CASSLTGSLNTEAFF.

The chain has TRBV6-5 and TRBJ1-6, with 8 bases fitting TRBD1. This CDR3 is 13 amino acids long. The junction had 8 bases not matched to a gene; V was cut back by 10 bases and J by 9 bases. The germline V gene has CDR1 MNHEY and CDR2 SVGAGI. In DNA form, the CDR3 reads TGTGCCACCGGACAGGGAACCAGTTCACCCCTCCACTTT. Translated: CATGQGTSSPLHF.

The gene calls are TRBV18 and TRBJ1-1; D is ambiguous. V was cut by 3 bases and J by 7 bases, with 18 bases left in between. The CDR3 has 15 amino acids. CDR1 KGHSH and CDR2 LQKENI come from the germline V gene. This CDR3 reads CASSPGIKSESEAFF. The DNA of the CDR3 is TGTGCCAGCTCACCCGGTATTAAGAGCGAGAGTGAAGCTTTCTTT.

The chain combines TRBV10-3 with TRBJ1-2; TRBD1 aligns across 9 bases. There are 15 residues in the CDR3. CDR1 is ENHRY and CDR2 is SYGVKD in the germline V gene. The V gene end was trimmed by 3 bases and the J gene end by 8 bases; junction bases not matched to a gene: 10. The CDR3 reads CAISDGTGKSRGYTF. The DNA of the CDR3 is TGTGCCATCAGTGATGGGACAGGGAAGTCTCGAGGCTACACCTTC.

V is TRBV2 and J is TRBJ2-1; 7 bases match TRBD1. Germline CDR1 SNHLY, CDR2 FYNNEI. The CDR3 has 12 amino acids. The V and J ends lost 11 bases and 6 bases, in that order; junction bases with no gene match: 7. CDR3 residues: CALRDSPNEQFF. The CDR3 bases are TGTGCCCTCCGGGACAGTCCCAATGAGCAGTTCTTC.

About this clone: Other DNA sequences of this sample code for an identical CDR3. This sequence joins TRBV12-3 or TRBV12-4 and TRBJ1-1, with D perhaps TRBD1 (6 bases). V was cut by 5 bases and J by 5 bases, with 9 bases left in between. The CDR3 has 12 amino acids. This CDR3 is CASSPTGTEAFF. The DNA of the CDR3 is TGTGCCAGCAGTCCCACAGGGACTGAAGCTTTCTTT.

The V call is TRBV4-1, the J call TRBJ1-2; maybe TRBD1 (6 bases). The CDR3 runs 14 residues. Trimming took off 4 bases at V and 0 bases at J, with 9 bases between the two ends. The germline V gene has CDR1 MGHRA and CDR2 YSYEKL. CDR3 nucleotide sequence: TGCGCCAGCAGCCCGGACAGAGCTAACTATGGCTACACCTTC. Translated: CASSPDRANYGYTF.